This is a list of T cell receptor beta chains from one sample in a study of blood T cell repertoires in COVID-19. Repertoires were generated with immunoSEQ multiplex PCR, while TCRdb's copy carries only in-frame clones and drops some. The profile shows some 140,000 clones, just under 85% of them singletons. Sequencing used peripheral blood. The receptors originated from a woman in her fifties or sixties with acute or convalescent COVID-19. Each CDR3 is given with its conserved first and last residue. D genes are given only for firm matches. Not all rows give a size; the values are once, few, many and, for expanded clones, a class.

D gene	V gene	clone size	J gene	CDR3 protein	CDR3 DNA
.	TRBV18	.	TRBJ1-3	CASSPPERGNTIYF	TGTGCCAGCTCACCACCGGAGAGGGGGAACACCATATATTTT
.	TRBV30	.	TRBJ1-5	CAWATGLSNQPQHF	TGTGCCTGGGCTACAGGGCTAAGCAATCAGCCCCAGCATTTT
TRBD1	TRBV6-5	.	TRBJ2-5	CASSRQGRETQYF	TGTGCCAGCAGCAGACAGGGCCGGGAGACCCAGTACTTC
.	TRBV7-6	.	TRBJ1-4	CASSTQQGRANEKLFF	TGTGCCAGCAGCACCCAACAGGGACGGGCTAATGAAAAACTGTTTTTT
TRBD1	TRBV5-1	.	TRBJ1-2	CASSFLTGGKGGYTF	TGCGCCAGCAGCTTTCTTACAGGGGGCAAGGGTGGCTACACCTTC
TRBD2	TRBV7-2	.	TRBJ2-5	CASSPQGPGGKETQYF	TGTGCCAGCAGCCCCCAGGGACCGGGGGGGAAAGAGACCCAGTACTTC
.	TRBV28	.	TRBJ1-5	CASRSGGSNQPQHF	TGTGCCAGCAGATCCGGAGGAAGCAATCAGCCCCAGCATTTT
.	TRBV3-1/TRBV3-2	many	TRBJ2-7	CASSTSNREQYF	TGTGCCAGCAGTACTAGCAATCGCGAGCAGTACTTC
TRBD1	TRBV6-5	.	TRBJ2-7	CATNPPGTGSYEQYF	TGTGCCACAAATCCTCCCGGGACAGGCTCCTACGAGCAGTACTTC
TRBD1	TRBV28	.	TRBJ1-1	CASRGADRQAEAFF	TGTGCCAGCAGGGGGGCGGACAGGCAAGCTGAAGCTTTCTTT
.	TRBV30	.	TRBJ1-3	CAWRRQTSGNTIYF	TGTGCCTGGAGGCGGCAAACCTCTGGAAACACCATATATTTT
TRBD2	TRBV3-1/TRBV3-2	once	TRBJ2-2	CASSSGLAGRNTGELFF	TGTGCCAGCAGCTCGGGACTAGCGGGAAGGAACACCGGGGAGCTGTTTTTT
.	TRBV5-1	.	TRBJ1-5	CASSEGGFDQPQHF	TGCGCCAGCTCGGAGGGCGGTTTCGATCAGCCCCAGCATTTT
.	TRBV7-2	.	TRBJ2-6	CASSLDLVPSSGANVLTF	TGTGCCAGCAGCTTAGACCTAGTCCCGAGCTCTGGGGCCAACGTCCTGACTTTC
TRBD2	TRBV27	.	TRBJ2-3	CASSFTKRGPPTDTQYF	TGTGCCAGCAGTTTTACAAAGCGGGGGCCACCCACAGATACGCAGTATTTT
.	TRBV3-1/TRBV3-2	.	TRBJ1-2	CASTSPTGVGGYTF	TGTGCCAGCACTTCTCCCACAGGCGTTGGTGGCTACACCTTC
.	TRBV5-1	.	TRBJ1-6	CASSVSTAESSPLHF	TGCGCCAGCAGCGTGTCGACAGCAGAGTCTTCACCCCTCCACTTT
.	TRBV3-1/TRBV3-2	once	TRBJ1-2	CASSPGPGGNYGYTF	TGTGCCAGCAGCCCGGGGCCTGGGGGGAACTATGGCTACACCTTC
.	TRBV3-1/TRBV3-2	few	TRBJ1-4	CASSRLGEKLFF	TGTGCCAGCAGTCGACTAGGGGAAAAACTGTTTTTT
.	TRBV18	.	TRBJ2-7	CASSRLGRVPSYEQYF	TGTGCCAGCTCACGACTAGGAAGGGTTCCCTCCTACGAGCAGTACTTC